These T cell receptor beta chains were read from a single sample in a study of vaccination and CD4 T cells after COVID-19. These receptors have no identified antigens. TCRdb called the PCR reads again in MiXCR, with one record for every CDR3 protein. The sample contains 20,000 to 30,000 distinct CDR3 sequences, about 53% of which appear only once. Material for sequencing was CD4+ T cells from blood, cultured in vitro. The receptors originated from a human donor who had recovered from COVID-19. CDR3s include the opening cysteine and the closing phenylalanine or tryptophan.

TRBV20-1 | CSAPRGGGGDTQYF
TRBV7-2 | CASSWDRTYEQYF
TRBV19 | CAAGGEMNTEAFF
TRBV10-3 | CAISDPGQGGDTQYF
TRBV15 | CATSKGGYYSPSETQYF
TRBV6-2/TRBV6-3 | CASSPGGGNTEAFF
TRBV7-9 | CASSRGELLLGTTQYF
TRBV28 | CASSLGRAYEQYF
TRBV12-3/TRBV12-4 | CASSPDRVGEQYF
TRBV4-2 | CASSQGDRDSYEQYF
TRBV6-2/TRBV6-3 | CASSYSGRDAFF
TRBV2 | CASSDRTSNQPQHF
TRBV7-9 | CASSGASDTQYF
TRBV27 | CARAGVTRTDTQYF
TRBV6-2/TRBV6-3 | CASSQSRLAGAEQYF
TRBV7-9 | CASSLSTSGIGYTF